This T cell receptor beta chain was obtained from a study of blood T cell repertoires in COVID-19. Generated by immunoSEQ multiplex PCR, the TCRdb table keeps only in-frame clones and is missing some. The profile covers roughly 310,000 clones, with roughly 90% appearing a single time and 2% to 3% taken by the ten largest. Donors in Cohort 3 counted as recovered after two negative PCRs, clearance, or symptom resolution. CDR3 length equals 14 residues. The germline V gene has CDR1 ENHRY and CDR2 SYGVKD. V lost 5 bases, J lost 5 bases, and 8 bases stayed unmatched. The sample taken for sequencing was PBMCs or T cells enriched from blood (not recorded which). V usage is TRBV10-3 and J usage is TRBJ2-5, with 7 bases lining up with TRBD2. The sequence derives from a man in his 60s who had recovered from COVID-19. This CDR3 is CAISRTSAGETQYF. DNA for the CDR3: TGTGCCATCAGTAGGACTAGTGCGGGCGAGACCCAGTACTTC.